Following are 10 T cell receptor beta chains from one sample sequenced in a study of CD8+ T cells in alopecia areata. RNA was extracted and reverse transcribed into cDNA as the sequencing template. Method: immunoSEQ multiplex PCR; TCRdb's copy keeps in-frame clones and lacks some. Altogether about 2,200 clones were found in the sample, and no singletons occur. Separation of pooled cutaneous lymph node cells was by sorting with CD4, CD8alpha, NKG2D, NKG2ACE and other markers. Material: CD8+ T cells sorted from a lymph node. The origin of the receptors is a C3H/HeJ mouse with alopecia areata. The mouse strain carries the MHC haplotype H2-k.

Comment on this clone: Gene names and germline match the mouse. The read comes to an end 4 residues before the CDR3 does, leaving the germline J gene to fill in the end. The chain employs TRBV13-3 and TRBJ2-5; weak D call: TRBD2 (6 bases). The CDR3 sequence is 14 residues long. The V end was cut by 2 bases, the J end by 1 base, with 8 bases between. Looked up from germline, CDR1 is NNHDY and CDR2 is SYVADS. Partial CDR3 DNA: TGTGCCAGCAGTGAGGGGGGAGACCAAGAC. Residues: CASSEGGDQD. The complete CDR3 sequence is CASSEGGDQDTQYF. Variable domain in full (rest from reference TRBV13-3 and TRBJ2-5): EAAVTQSPRSKVAVTGGKVTLSCHQTNNHDYMYWYRQDTGHGLRLIHYSYVADSTEKGDIPDGYKASRPSQENFSLILELASLSQTAVYFCASSEGGDQDTQYFGPGTRLLVL.

This clone was observed a few times. Mouse gene names apply. The read terminates 4 residues ahead of where the CDR3 ends, so the germline J gene completes it. The chain joins TRBV5 to TRBJ2-7; 10 bases match TRBD1. From germline, CDR1 is LGHNA and CDR2 YNLKQL (reference sequence). This CDR3 has 14 amino acids. With V trimmed by 3 bases and J by 1 base, 0 bases remained unmatched. CDR3 DNA, as far as it was read: TGTGCCAGCAGCCAGGACAGGGGGTCCTAT. Translation gives CASSQDRGSY. The complete CDR3 reads CASSQDRGSYEQYF.

This clone has ten or more counts. Gene names and germline refer to mouse. The CDR3 DNA, read in part, is TGTGCCAGCAGCCAAGAGGGGAGAAGTGCAGAA. Translation gives CASSQEGRSAE. Given in full, the CDR3 is CASSQEGRSAETLYF. The V and J genes are TRBV5 and TRBJ2-3, with D unresolved. With the read ending 4 residues before the CDR3 end, the germline J gene is used to fill in that end. V dropped 0 bases and J dropped 0 bases, with 7 bases sitting between them. CDR3 length: 15 amino acids. Germline V gene lookup returns CDR1 LGHNA and CDR2 YNLKQL (reference sequence).

This clone was seen more than once but under ten times. Gene names and germline match the mouse. The read finishes 4 residues shy of the CDR3 end, and the germline J gene is used to complete it. The gene calls are TRBV13-3 and TRBJ2-1; D is perhaps TRBD1 (6 bases). V was clipped by 5 bases and J by 6 bases, with 9 bases between them. Germline CDR1 NNHDY, CDR2 SYVADS. This CDR3 has 12 residues. The CDR3 loop is CASSRDIAEQFF. The CDR3 bases that were read are TGTGCCAGCAGCCGGGACATTGCT.

For this clone: All gene names here are mouse names. CDR3 sequence reads: CASSTDRANTEVFF. The covered CDR3 bases are TGTGCCAGCAGTACAGACAGGGCAAACACA. The rearrangement links TRBV19 to TRBJ1-1; 7 nucleotides align to TRBD1. The DNA ends 4 residues before the CDR3 does, and the rest of the CDR3 is filled in from the germline J gene. Germline values: CDR1 FNHDT, CDR2 SITEND (reference sequence). V was pared by 3 bases and J by 0 bases, with 2 bases of the junction left unmatched. The CDR3 has 14 amino acids. Combining the CDR3 with reference TRBV19 and TRBJ1-1 gives the whole variable domain GGIITQTPKFLIGQEGQKLTLKCQQNFNHDTMYWYRQDSGKGLRLIYYSITENDLQKGDLSEGYDASREKKSSFSLTVTSAQKNEMAVFLCASSTDRANTEVFFGKGTRLTVV.

In its sample, this clone ranks as medium-sized (0.01 to 0.1%). The gene names here belong to mouse. The sequence runs out 4 residues before the end of the CDR3; the remainder is reconstructed from the germline J gene. The V gene is TRBV5, the J gene TRBJ2-1; TRBD1 matches at 7 bases. Trimming cost V 11 bases and J 2 bases; bases outside gene matches: 6. The CDR3 is 13 residues long. Germline assignment: CDR1 LGHNA and CDR2 YNLKQL (reference sequence). CDR3 sequence: CAARGTDYAEQFF. The covered CDR3 bases are TGTGCCGCAAGAGGGACAGACTATGCT.

About this clone itself: Genes and germline are mouse. The missing CDR3 end, 3 residues past where the read stops, is filled in from the germline J gene. The chain employs TRBV13-1 and TRBJ1-6; D may be TRBD1 (5 bases). TRBJ1-6 is known as an ORF, though its function is uncertain. Germline V gene lookup returns CDR1 NSHNY and CDR2 SYGAGN. This CDR3 region has 15 residues. The V gene lost 4 bases and the J gene lost 6 bases, with 14 bases spanning the gap. CDR3 bases read: TGTGCCAGCAGTATACGCCAGGGCTTTAATTCGCCC. This encodes CASSIRQGFNSP. The whole CDR3 sequence is CASSIRQGFNSPLYF.

This clone was found many times. Germline and genes here are mouse. The observed sequence ends 4 residues before the CDR3 terminus, with the missing tail filled in from the germline J gene. The genes are TRBV1 and TRBJ1-1; no reliable D call. The CDR3 has 16 amino acids. With 0 bases removed from V and 0 bases from J, the gap between germline ends came to 11 bases. Per the germline V gene, CDR1 is NSQYPW and CDR2 is LRSPGD (reference sequence). This CDR3 reads CTCSADVPPANTEVFF. The part of the CDR3 DNA that was read is TGCACCTGCAGTGCAGATGTGCCCCCTGCAAACACA.

This clone was detected a few times. These gene names are mouse names. The CDR3 goes on 4 residues after the read ends, and that part is filled in from the germline J gene. The chain recombines TRBV31 with TRBJ2-3; D is perhaps TRBD1 (6 bases). Germline CDR1 is GKSSPN and CDR2 is SITVG. There are 14 residues in the CDR3. V dropped 5 bases and J dropped 0 bases, with 12 bases sitting between them. CDR3 protein: CAWGQGSSAETLYF. The sequenced part of the CDR3 DNA is TGTGCCTGGGGCCAGGGGTCTAGTGCAGAA.

This clone was found a few times. Genes here carry mouse names. The read falls 4 residues short of the CDR3 end, and the missing part is taken from the germline J gene. V is TRBV19 and J is TRBJ1-1; D is unclear. Germline V CDR1 and CDR2: FNHDT, SITEND (reference sequence). With 2 bases removed from V and 1 base from J, the gap between germline ends came to 3 bases. CDR3 size: 12 residues. The chain's CDR3 is CASSIGNTEVFF. The CDR3 DNA, read in part, is TGTGCCAGCAGTATTGGGAACACA. The complete variable domain, with remaining parts taken from reference TRBV19 and TRBJ1-1, reads GGIITQTPKFLIGQEGQKLTLKCQQNFNHDTMYWYRQDSGKGLRLIYYSITENDLQKGDLSEGYDASREKKSSFSLTVTSAQKNEMAVFLCASSIGNTEVFFGKGTRLTVV.